Presented here are 19 T cell receptor beta chains from one specimen sequenced in a study of OX40 agonist ivuxolimab in advanced cancers. Some clones are missing from TCRdb's copy, which holds only in-frame ones; the method was immunoSEQ multiplex PCR. The sample has under 85,000 clones, 65% to 90% seen once. The material sequenced was CD4+ or CD8+ T cells sorted from blood, taken in a trial of the OX40 agonist ivuxolimab. These receptors came from an adult with an advanced solid tumor such as melanoma, head and neck, liver or kidney cancer.

The rearrangement links TRBV11-2 to TRBJ2-6; the D is unclear. The V end lost 1 base, the J end lost 3 bases, and 7 bases lay between the germline ends. CDR1 and CDR2 from the germline V gene are SGHAT and FQNNGV. This CDR3 spans 15 amino acids. CDR3 amino acids: CASSLVGYGANVLTF. The DNA for the CDR3 is TGTGCCAGCAGCTTAGTTGGGTATGGGGCCAACGTCCTGACTTTC.

The rearrangement links TRBV19 to TRBJ1-1; 7 bases map to TRBD1. The junction had 10 bases not matched to a gene; V was cut back by 5 bases and J by 4 bases. The CDR3 is 15 residues long. Germline values: CDR1 LNHDA, CDR2 SQIVND (reference sequence). CDR3 sequence: CASSPGRGLGTEAFF. In DNA, the CDR3 is TGTGCCAGTAGTCCTGGTAGGGGGCTCGGCACTGAAGCTTTCTTT.

This chain joins TRBV4-3 and TRBJ1-3, with D unclear. V lost 1 base, J lost 4 bases, and 14 bases lay in between. Germline CDR1 and CDR2: LGHNA and YSLEER. This CDR3 region has 16 residues. CDR3: CASSQGLGQIGNTIYF. The CDR3 DNA follows: TGCGCCAGCAGCCAAGGCTTGGGCCAAATCGGAAACACCATATATTTT.

This rearrangement joins TRBV7-9 to TRBJ1-1, with D possibly matching TRBD1 (5 bases). The CDR3 spans 13 residues. The germline V gene has CDR1 SEHNR and CDR2 FQNEAQ (reference sequence). V was trimmed by 2 bases and J by 8 bases, leaving 12 bases between them. In DNA, the CDR3 is TGTGCCAGCAGCTTAAAAGAGGGGACCGAAGCTTTCTTT. The encoded protein is CASSLKEGTEAFF.

The V and J genes are TRBV27 and TRBJ1-2, with TRBD1 as a possible D gene (5 bases). The germline V gene encodes CDR1 MNHEY and CDR2 SMNVEV (reference sequence). Trimming left V 6 bases short and J 3 bases short, with 14 bases between. The CDR3 has 14 amino acids. The CDR3 protein is CASSQLDRDYGYTF. The CDR3 bases are TGTGCCAGCAGCCAACTTGACAGAGACTATGGCTACACCTTC.

The chain uses TRBV27 and TRBJ2-5, with a possible D match to TRBD2 (6 bases). Germline V CDR1 and CDR2: MNHEY, SMNVEV (reference sequence). Trimming cost V 4 bases and J 4 bases, with 10 bases left between them. CDR3 length: 13 residues. CDR3 in DNA: TGTGCCAGCAGTTCACTAGCAGGAGAGACCCAGTACTTC. This codes for CASSSLAGETQYF.

This chain connects TRBV21-1 to TRBJ2-5; the listed D gene, TRBD2, was not tested against the DNA. TRBV21-1 is reported as a pseudogene. The CDR3 contains 11 residues. The CDR3 DNA follows: TGTGCCAGCAGCAAATCGGTAGCCCAGTACTTC. This gives the protein CASSKSVAQYF.

Concerning this clone: A junction end diverges from the germline sequence, so it may reflect a read error. The chain has TRBV7-7 and TRBJ2-2, with a possible D match to TRBD2 (6 bases). The CDR3 covers 12 residues. Germline V gene lookup returns CDR1 SSHAT and CDR2 FNYEAQ (reference sequence). The CDR3 sequence is CASSLAAGELFF. The CDR3 bases are TGTGCTAGCAGCTTAGCGGCCGGGGAGCTGTTTTTT.

A note on this clone: The junction shows a germline mismatch at one end, possibly a read error. This sequence joins TRBV5-4 and TRBJ2-5, with D unresolved. The V gene's germline CDR1 is SGHNT and CDR2 YYREEE (reference sequence). The CDR3 extends over 15 amino acids. CDR3 in amino acids: CASSQEARFQETQYF. The CDR3 DNA follows: TGCGCCAGCAGCCAAGAGGCCCGATTCCAAGAGACCCAGTACTTC.

V is TRBV7-2 and J is TRBJ2-3, with D perhaps being TRBD1 or TRBD2 (6 bases each). Germline CDR1 and CDR2: SGHTA and FQGNSA. The CDR3 contains 16 residues. V was cut by 1 base and J by 0 bases, with 11 bases left in between. CDR3 residues: CASSLEGGSSTDTQYF. In DNA, the CDR3 is TGTGCCAGCAGCTTAGAAGGGGGGAGCAGCACAGATACGCAGTATTTT.

The chain couples TRBV9 to TRBJ2-7; TRBD1 is a possible D gene (6 bases). The CDR3 has 18 residues. The ends were cut back, 4 bases at V and 3 bases at J, with 26 bases in the middle. CDR1 is SGDLS, CDR2 YYNGEE, per germline. In DNA, the CDR3 is TGTGCCAGCAGCCCAACGTTCGGCCAGGGGCCGAACGTCTACGAGCAGTACTTC. This encodes CASSPTFGQGPNVYEQYF.

The chain employs TRBV11-2 and TRBJ2-6; D is unresolved. Germline loops: CDR1 SGHAT, CDR2 FQNNGV. CDR3 length equals 16 residues. V was trimmed by 3 bases and J by 4 bases, leaving 13 bases between them. CDR3 nucleotide sequence: TGTGCCAGCAGCTTTAGCAGGAGCTCCGGGGCCAACGTCCTGACTTTC. Its translation: CASSFSRSSGANVLTF.

This clone was detected only once. The chain recombines TRBV13 with TRBJ2-6; D is unclear. The CDR3 covers 13 residues. Germline V CDR1 and CDR2: PRHDT, FYEKMQ (reference sequence). V gave up 5 bases and J gave up 1 base, with 3 bases separating them. The CDR3 is CASSLSGANVLTF. The DNA of the CDR3 is TGTGCCAGCAGCCTATCTGGGGCCAACGTCCTGACTTTC. Full variable domain (missing parts from reference TRBV13 and TRBJ2-6): AAGVIQSPRHLIKEKRETATLKCYPIPRHDTVYWYQQGPGQDPQFLISFYEKMQSDKGSIPDRFSAQQFSDYHSELNMSSLELGDSALYFCASSLSGANVLTFGAGSRLTVL.

This chain joins TRBV28 and TRBJ1-5; D remains ambiguous. This CDR3 has 10 residues. The germline CDR1 and CDR2 sequences are MDHEN and SYDVKM. V was cut by 4 bases and J by 13 bases, with 8 bases left in between. CDR3 protein: CASSSLLQHF. The CDR3 nucleotides are TGTGCCAGCAGTTCCCTACTACAGCATTTT.

The J gene is TRBJ2-5, the V gene TRBV4-3, with 8 nucleotides matching TRBD2. V dropped 1 base and J dropped 5; count of bases not matched to a gene: 9. Germline CDR1 and CDR2: LGHNA and YSLEER. The CDR3 runs to 16 residues. The CDR3 nucleotides are TGCGCCAGCAGCCAAGGTACCGCGGGAGGTCAGGAGACCCAGTACTTC. Protein sequence: CASSQGTAGGQETQYF.

CDR3 amino acids: CASSLIGGGSGANVLTF. Written as DNA, the CDR3 is TGTGCCAGCAGCTTAATAGGGGGTGGCTCTGGGGCCAACGTCCTGACTTTC. The chain recombines TRBV7-3 with TRBJ2-6; TRBD1 might be the D (6 bases). This CDR3 comprises 17 residues. The germline V gene has CDR1 SGHTA and CDR2 FQGTGA. The germline V and J ends were trimmed by 1 base and 0 bases, with 10 bases remaining between them.

The V gene is TRBV6-5, the J gene TRBJ2-2; D might be TRBD1 (6 bases). Per the germline V gene, CDR1 is MNHEY and CDR2 is SVGAGI. The CDR3 spans 15 residues. V lost 6 bases, J lost 0 bases, and 11 bases lay in between. The CDR3 DNA reads TGTGCCAGCAGGCTACAGGGACCGAACACCGGGGAGCTGTTTTTT. Protein sequence: CASRLQGPNTGELFF.

This rearrangement joins TRBV11-3 to TRBJ2-6; TRBD2 matches 7 bases. CDR3 length: 16 amino acids. Germline loops: CDR1 SGHNT, CDR2 YENEEA. J was trimmed by 2 bases and V by 7 bases; bases with no gene match: 8. The CDR3, as DNA: TGTGCCAGCACCTTGGGGGGGAGAGCTGGGGCCAACGTCCTGACTTTC. It codes for CASTLGGRAGANVLTF.

The V gene is TRBV7-8, the J gene TRBJ1-1, with D possibly matching TRBD1 (5 bases). CDR3 length: 15 amino acids. The V gene's germline CDR1 is SGHVS and CDR2 FQNEAQ. V lost 5 bases and J 4 bases, leaving 17 bases between the germline ends. The CDR3 sequence: CASSLPRSGGTEAFF. DNA for the CDR3: TGTGCCAGCAGCCTGCCCCGTTCCGGGGGCACTGAAGCTTTCTTT.